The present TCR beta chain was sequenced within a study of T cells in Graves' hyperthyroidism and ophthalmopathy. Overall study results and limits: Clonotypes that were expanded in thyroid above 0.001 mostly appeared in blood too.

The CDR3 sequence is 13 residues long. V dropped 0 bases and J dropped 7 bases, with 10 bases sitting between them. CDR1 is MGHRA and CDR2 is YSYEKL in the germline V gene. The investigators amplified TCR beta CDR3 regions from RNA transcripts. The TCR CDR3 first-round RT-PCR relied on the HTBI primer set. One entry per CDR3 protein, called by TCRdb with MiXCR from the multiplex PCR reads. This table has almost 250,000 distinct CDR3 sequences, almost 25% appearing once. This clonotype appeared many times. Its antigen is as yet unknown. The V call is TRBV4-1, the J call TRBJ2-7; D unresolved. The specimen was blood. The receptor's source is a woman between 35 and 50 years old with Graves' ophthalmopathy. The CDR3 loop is CASSQDGGKEQYF. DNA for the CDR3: TGCGCCAGCAGCCAAGATGGTGGGAAAGAGCAGTACTTC.